This T cell receptor beta chain was profiled in a study of blood T cell repertoires in COVID-19. Turning to the study itself: Sites in the United States, Italy and Spain provided acute and convalescent COVID-19 samples. PBMCs, B-cell-depleted T cells, or T cells were the source of the cDNA or gDNA that made up the material.

V lost 3 bases to trimming and J lost 5 bases; unmatched junction nucleotides: 19. Per the germline V gene, CDR1 is KGHSH and CDR2 is LQKENI. CDR3 size: 19 residues. Under the authors' procedure: The assay estimated nucleated cells by amplifying reference gene primers. The protocol was immunoSEQ multiplex PCR, while the TCRdb copy is restricted to in-frame clones and leaves out a portion. That table furnishes V, J and clone size, whereas the DNA furnished D and trimming. The table shows 250,000 or so clones, with roughly 88% occurring only once. Material: peripheral blood. This receptor was obtained from a woman aged 25-40 years with acute or convalescent COVID-19. J is TRBJ1-2 and V is TRBV18; 9 bases are a match to TRBD1. The CDR3 loop reads CASSPLPRGTGIGGYGYTF. CDR3 DNA: TGTGCCAGCTCACCTCTCCCCCGCGGGACAGGGATCGGGGGTTATGGCTACACCTTC.